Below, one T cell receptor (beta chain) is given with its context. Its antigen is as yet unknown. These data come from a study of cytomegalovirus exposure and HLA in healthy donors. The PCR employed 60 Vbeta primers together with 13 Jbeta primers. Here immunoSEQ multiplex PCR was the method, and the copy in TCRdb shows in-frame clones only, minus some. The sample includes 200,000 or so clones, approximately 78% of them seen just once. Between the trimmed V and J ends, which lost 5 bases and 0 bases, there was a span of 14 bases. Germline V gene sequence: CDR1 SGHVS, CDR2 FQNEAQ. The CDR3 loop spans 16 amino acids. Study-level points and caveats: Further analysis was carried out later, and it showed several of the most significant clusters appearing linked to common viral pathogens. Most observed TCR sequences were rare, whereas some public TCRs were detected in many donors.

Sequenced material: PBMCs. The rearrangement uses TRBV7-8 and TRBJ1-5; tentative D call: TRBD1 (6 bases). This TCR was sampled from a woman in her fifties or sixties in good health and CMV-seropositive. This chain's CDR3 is CASSTTGSYSNQPQHF. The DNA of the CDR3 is TGTGCCAGCAGCACCACAGGGTCCTATAGCAATCAGCCCCAGCATTTT.